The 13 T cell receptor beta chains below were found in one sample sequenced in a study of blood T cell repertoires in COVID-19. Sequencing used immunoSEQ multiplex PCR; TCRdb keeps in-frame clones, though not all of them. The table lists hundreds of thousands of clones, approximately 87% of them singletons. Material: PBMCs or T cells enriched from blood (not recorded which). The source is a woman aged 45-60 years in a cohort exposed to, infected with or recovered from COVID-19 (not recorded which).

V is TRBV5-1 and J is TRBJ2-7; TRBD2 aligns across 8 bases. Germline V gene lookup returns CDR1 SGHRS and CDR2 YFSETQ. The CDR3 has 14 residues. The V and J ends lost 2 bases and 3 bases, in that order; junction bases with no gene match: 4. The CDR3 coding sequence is TGCGCCAGCAGCTTTAGCGGGAACAACTACGAGCAGTACTTC. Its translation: CASSFSGNNYEQYF.

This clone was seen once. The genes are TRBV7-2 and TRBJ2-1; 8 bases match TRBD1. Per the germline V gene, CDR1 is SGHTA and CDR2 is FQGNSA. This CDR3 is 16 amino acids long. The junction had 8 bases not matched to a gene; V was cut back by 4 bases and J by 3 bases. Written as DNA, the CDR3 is TGTGCCAGCAGCTCGGACAGGGTTATGGACTACAATGAGCAGTTCTTC. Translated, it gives CASSSDRVMDYNEQFF.

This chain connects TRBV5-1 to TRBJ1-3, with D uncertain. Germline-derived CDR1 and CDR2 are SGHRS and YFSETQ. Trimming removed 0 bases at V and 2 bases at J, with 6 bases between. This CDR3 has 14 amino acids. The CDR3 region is CASSLEEAGNTIYF. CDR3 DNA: TGCGCCAGCAGCTTGGAAGAGGCTGGAAACACCATATATTTT.

CDR3 residues: CASRQGWYGYTF. The CDR3 region has the DNA TGTGCCAGCAGGCAGGGTTGGTATGGCTACACCTTC. This rearrangement joins TRBV28 to TRBJ1-2, with a tentative D call TRBD1 (5 bases). CDR1 and CDR2 (germline): MDHEN, SYDVKM. V was cut by 6 bases and J by 5 bases, with 10 bases left in between. The CDR3 covers 12 residues.

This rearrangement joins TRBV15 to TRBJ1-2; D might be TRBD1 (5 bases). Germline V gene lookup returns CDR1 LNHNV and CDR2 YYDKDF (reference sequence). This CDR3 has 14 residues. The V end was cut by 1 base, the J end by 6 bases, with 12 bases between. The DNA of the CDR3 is TGTGCCACCAGCAGAGTCGGGGGAATTGATGGCTACACCTTC. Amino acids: CATSRVGGIDGYTF.

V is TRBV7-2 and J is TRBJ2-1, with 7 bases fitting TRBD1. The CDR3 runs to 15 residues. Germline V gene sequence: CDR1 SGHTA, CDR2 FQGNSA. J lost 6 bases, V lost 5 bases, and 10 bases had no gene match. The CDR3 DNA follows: TGTGCCAGCAGCCAATCCCGTGCAGGGGGCAATGAGCAGTTCTTC. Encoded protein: CASSQSRAGGNEQFF.

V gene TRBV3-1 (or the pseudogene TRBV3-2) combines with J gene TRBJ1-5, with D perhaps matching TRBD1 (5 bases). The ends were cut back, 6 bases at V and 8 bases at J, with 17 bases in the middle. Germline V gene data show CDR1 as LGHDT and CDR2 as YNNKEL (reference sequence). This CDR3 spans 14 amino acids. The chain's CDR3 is CASSFTGAIEPQHF. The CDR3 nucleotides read TGTGCCAGCAGTTTTACAGGAGCCATTGAGCCCCAGCATTTT.

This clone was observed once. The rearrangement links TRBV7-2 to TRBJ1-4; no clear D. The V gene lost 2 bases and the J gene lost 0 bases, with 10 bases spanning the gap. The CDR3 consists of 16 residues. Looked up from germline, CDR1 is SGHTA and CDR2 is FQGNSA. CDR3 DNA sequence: TGTGCCAGCAGCTTAATGGGCGGGACAACTAATGAAAAACTGTTTTTT. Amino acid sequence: CASSLMGGTTNEKLFF.

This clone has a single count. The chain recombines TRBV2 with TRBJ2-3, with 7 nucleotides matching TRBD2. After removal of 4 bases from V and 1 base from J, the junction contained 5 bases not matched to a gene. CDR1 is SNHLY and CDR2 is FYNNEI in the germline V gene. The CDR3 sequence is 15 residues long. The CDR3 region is CASSVIRGGTDTQYF. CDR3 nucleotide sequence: TGTGCCAGCAGTGTTATCCGGGGGGGCACAGATACGCAGTATTTT.

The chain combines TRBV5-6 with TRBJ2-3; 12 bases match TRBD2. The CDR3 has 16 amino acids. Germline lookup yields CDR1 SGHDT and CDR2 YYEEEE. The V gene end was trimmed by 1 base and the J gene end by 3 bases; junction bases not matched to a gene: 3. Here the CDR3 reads CASSLILAGGTDTQYF. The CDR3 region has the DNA TGTGCCAGCAGCTTGATTCTAGCGGGGGGGACAGATACGCAGTATTTT.

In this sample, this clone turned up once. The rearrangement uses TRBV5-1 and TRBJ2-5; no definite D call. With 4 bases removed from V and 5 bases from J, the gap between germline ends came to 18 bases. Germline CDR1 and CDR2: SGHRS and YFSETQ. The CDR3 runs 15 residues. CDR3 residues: CASSPGSPRRETQYF. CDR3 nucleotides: TGCGCCAGCAGCCCCGGGTCTCCAAGGCGGGAGACCCAGTACTTC. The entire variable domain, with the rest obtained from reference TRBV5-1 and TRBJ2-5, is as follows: KAGVTQTPRYLIKTRGQQVTLSCSPISGHRSVSWYQQTPGQGLQFLFEYFSETQRNKGNFPGRFSGRQFSNSRSEMNVSTLELGDSALYLCASSPGSPRRETQYFGPGTRLLVL.

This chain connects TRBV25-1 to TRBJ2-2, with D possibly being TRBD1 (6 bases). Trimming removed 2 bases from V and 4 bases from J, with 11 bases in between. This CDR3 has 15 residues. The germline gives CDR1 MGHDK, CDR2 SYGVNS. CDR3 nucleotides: TGTGCCAGCAGTGAAGTGGGGGCGCTCACCGGGGAGCTGTTTTTT. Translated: CASSEVGALTGELFF.

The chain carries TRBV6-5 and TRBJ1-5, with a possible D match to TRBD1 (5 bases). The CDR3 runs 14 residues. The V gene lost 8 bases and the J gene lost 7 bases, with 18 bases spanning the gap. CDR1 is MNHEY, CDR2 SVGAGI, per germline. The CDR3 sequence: CASRLSTAGQPQHF. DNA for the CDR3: TGTGCCAGCCGGTTGTCGACAGCGGGACAGCCCCAGCATTTT.